The TCR beta chain described here comes from a study of identical twins. Notes on the study in general: The degree of excess twin sharing was weaker in beta out-of-frame sequences. There were fewer insertions in abundant cord blood beta clonotypes, but memory repertoires showed no such pattern.

In every case, the donor was a healthy Caucasian. Each CDR3 protein gets one entry after TCRdb re-called the 5' RACE reads with MiXCR. This sample has fewer than 250,000 distinct CDR3 sequences, with 7.5% found just once. Comment on this clonotype: What it binds is unknown.

This same sample was also part of a study on yellow fever vaccine responses in identical twins.

Sequencing used CD8+ T cells sorted from blood. This TCR was sampled from a woman younger than 30 in good health.

The CDR3 spells CASSSPGSGTDEQYF. The CDR3 coding sequence is TGTGCCAGCAGCTCGCCGGGTAGCGGGACGGACGAGCAGTACTTC. The rearrangement joins TRBV7-9 to TRBJ2-7; TRBD2 matches 8 bases. The CDR3 has 15 amino acids. V was clipped by 4 bases and J by 5 bases; unmatched bases: 10. The germline CDR1 and CDR2 sequences are SEHNR and FQNEAQ (reference sequence).